This entry lists 12 T cell receptor beta chains sequenced from one sample in a study of blood T cell repertoires in COVID-19. Profiled with immunoSEQ multiplex PCR; TCRdb holds only in-frame clones, not every one. Among roughly 90,000 clones listed, around 90% were seen once. The sequencing input was peripheral blood. The origin of the receptors is a man between 45 and 60 years old with COVID-19, enrolled during active disease.

The CDR3 protein is CASIEMSSTDTQYF. The CDR3 nucleotides read TGTGCCAGCATCGAAATGAGTTCCACAGATACGCAGTATTTT. The chain uses TRBV7-9 and TRBJ2-3; D gene uncertain. Germline CDR1 is SEHNR and CDR2 is FQNEAQ (reference sequence). This CDR3 region has 14 residues. V shed 7 bases and J shed 2 bases, with 13 bases lying between them.

The chain combines TRBV30 with TRBJ1-6; TRBD1 is a possible D gene (6 bases). The CDR3 spans 13 residues. Germline values: CDR1 GTSNPN, CDR2 SVGIG (reference sequence). V was cut by 3 bases and J by 9 bases, with 12 bases left in between. In nucleotides, the CDR3 is TGTGCCTGGAGGGGACAATCGGGTTCACCCCTCCACTTT. Encoded protein: CAWRGQSGSPLHF.

This clone has only one observation. The chain uses TRBV5-1 and TRBJ1-4; D is undetermined. This CDR3 region has 16 residues. The germline V gene encodes CDR1 SGHRS and CDR2 YFSETQ. Deletions cut 0 bases from V and 0 bases from J, with 9 bases between. CDR3 region: CASSLAPTATNEKLFF. For the CDR3, the DNA is TGCGCCAGCAGCTTGGCACCGACTGCAACTAATGAAAAACTGTTTTTT.

V gene TRBV19 combines with J gene TRBJ1-5; 7 bases are a match to TRBD1. Germline values: CDR1 LNHDA, CDR2 SQIVND (reference sequence). The length of the CDR3 is 14 residues. V was pared by 10 bases and J by 3 bases, with 9 bases of the junction left unmatched. In nucleotides, the CDR3 is TGTGCCACTCGGCAGGGACAGTTCAATCAGCCCCAGCATTTT. Its translation: CATRQGQFNQPQHF.

This chain links TRBV29-1 with TRBJ2-5, with D tentatively TRBD2 (6 bases). The CDR3 consists of 12 residues. Per the germline V gene, CDR1 is SQVTM and CDR2 is ANQGSEA. V dropped 7 bases and J dropped 5 bases, with 14 bases sitting between them. The CDR3 sequence: CSGGTAIETQYF. CDR3 nucleotide sequence: TGCAGCGGCGGGACTGCTATTGAGACCCAGTACTTC. Supplemented by reference TRBV29-1 and TRBJ2-5, the full variable domain reads SAVISQKPSRDICQRGTSLTIQCQVDSQVTMMFWYRQQPGQSLTLIATANQGSEATYESGFVIDKFPISRPNLTFSTLTVSNMSPEDSSIYLCSGGTAIETQYFGPGTRLLVL.

The CDR3 sequence: CASSRIRETQYF. The DNA of the CDR3 is TGTGCCAGCAGCCGAATACGGGAGACCCAGTACTTC. The rearrangement uses TRBV7-2 and TRBJ2-5; D unclear. This CDR3 is built from 12 residues. Germline CDR1 and CDR2: SGHTA and FQGNSA. The V end was cut by 5 bases, the J end by 5 bases, with 9 bases between.

This sequence joins TRBV5-6 and TRBJ1-4, with D perhaps matching TRBD1 (6 bases). The CDR3 runs 17 residues. Germline V CDR1 and CDR2: SGHDT, YYEEEE. V was shortened by 2 bases and J by 0 bases, with 14 bases between the two germline ends. DNA for the CDR3: TGTGCCAGCAGCTTTAAGGGGGGGATTGCAACTAATGAAAAACTGTTTTTT. Translation: CASSFKGGIATNEKLFF.

Only one count was recorded for this clone. The chain recombines TRBV7-3 with TRBJ1-2, with 9 bases lining up with TRBD1. V lost 0 bases and J lost 8; bases outside the gene matches: 4. The CDR3 runs to 14 residues. Germline V CDR1 and CDR2: SGHTA, FQGTGA. This chain's CDR3 is CASSLTGTGHGYTF. CDR3 DNA: TGTGCCAGCAGCTTAACAGGGACAGGGCACGGCTACACCTTC.

The chain recombines TRBV16 with TRBJ2-1, with 7 bases lining up with TRBD1. The V segment lost 4 bases and the J segment 4 bases; nucleotides outside the gene matches: 7. This CDR3 comprises 15 residues. In germline, CDR1 is KGHSY, CDR2 FQNENV. The CDR3 here is CASSLTGTEYNEQFF. Here the CDR3 DNA reads TGTGCCAGCAGCCTCACCGGGACAGAGTACAATGAGCAGTTCTTC.

The V and J genes are TRBV29-1 and TRBJ1-2; TRBD1 might be the D (5 bases). V was shortened by 1 base and J by 2 bases, with 17 bases between the two germline ends. Per the germline V gene, CDR1 is SQVTM and CDR2 is ANQGSEA. The CDR3 loop spans 16 amino acids. CDR3 bases: TGCAGCGTTGAAGGGGGCCCAGGCAGCGCGAACTATGGCTACACCTTC. Its translation is CSVEGGPGSANYGYTF.

V gene TRBV6-5 combines with J gene TRBJ2-7, with 9 positions matching TRBD1. Germline assignment: CDR1 MNHEY and CDR2 SVGAGI. Trimming removed 6 bases from V and 4 bases from J; junction bases left unmatched: 7. This CDR3 contains 14 residues. CDR3 region: CASRVQGARYEQYF. The CDR3 bases are TGTGCCAGCAGAGTACAGGGGGCGAGGTACGAGCAGTACTTC.

V gene TRBV3-1 (or the pseudogene TRBV3-2) combines with J gene TRBJ1-3; no clear D gene. Trimming took 1 base from V and 0 from J, leaving 7 bases between them. CDR1 is LGHDT, CDR2 YNNKEL, per germline (reference sequence). This CDR3 contains 15 residues. CDR3 in DNA: TGTGCCAGCAGCCAAGTCGTCCTCTCTGGAAACACCATATATTTT. This sequence encodes CASSQVVLSGNTIYF.